This section outlines one T cell receptor beta chain sequence together with its context. Its specificity is not known. This specimen comes from a study of monozygotic twins with inflammatory bowel disease. Study outcomes and limitations: By inverse Simpson index, TCRbeta diversity was lower in IBD patients than in healthy co-twins. IBD patients, compared with healthy twins, shared fewer clonotypes with others (especially with disease activity). What may have added variability to patient repertoires is that immunosuppressive treatments differed.

CDR3 length: 15 residues. Germline V gives CDR1 LNHDA, CDR2 SQIVND (reference sequence). With the 5' RACE reads reprocessed, TCRdb shows one record per CDR3 protein and no DNA. The listing records fewer than 550,000 distinct CDR3 sequences. The genes are TRBV19 and TRBJ2-1; checking the TCRdb D call of TRBD1 is not possible without DNA. Sequencing was carried out using blood. This TCR derives from a human donor with ulcerative colitis or Crohn's disease, or a healthy co-twin of an affected twin (not recorded which). CDR3 region: CASSISVGAYNEQFF.